This record looks at one T cell receptor beta chain sequence and its context. Its matching antigen is unknown. Germline CDR1 reads WNHNN; CDR2 reads SYGVQD (reference sequence). The germline V and J ends were trimmed by 3 bases and 4 bases, with 13 bases remaining between them. CDR3 length: 15 amino acids. This sample was included in a study of T cell responses to AZD1222 COVID-19 vaccine. TCRdb keeps only in-frame clones here, not all; method: immunoSEQ multiplex PCR. The sample gives some 110,000 clones, 75% to 90% of which show up once; around 20% is in the top ten. Study outcomes and limitations: Just 5 to 7 people given AZD1222 tested seropositive at baseline.

This sequence originates from an adult in good health. This rearrangement joins TRBV10-1 to TRBJ2-1; possibly TRBD2 for D (5 bases). This sample comprised peripheral blood, obtained on day 0 of AZD1222 vaccination. The DNA for the CDR3 is TGCGCCAGCAGTGATGGGAGATCCGGATACAATGAGCAGTTCTTC. It codes for CASSDGRSGYNEQFF.